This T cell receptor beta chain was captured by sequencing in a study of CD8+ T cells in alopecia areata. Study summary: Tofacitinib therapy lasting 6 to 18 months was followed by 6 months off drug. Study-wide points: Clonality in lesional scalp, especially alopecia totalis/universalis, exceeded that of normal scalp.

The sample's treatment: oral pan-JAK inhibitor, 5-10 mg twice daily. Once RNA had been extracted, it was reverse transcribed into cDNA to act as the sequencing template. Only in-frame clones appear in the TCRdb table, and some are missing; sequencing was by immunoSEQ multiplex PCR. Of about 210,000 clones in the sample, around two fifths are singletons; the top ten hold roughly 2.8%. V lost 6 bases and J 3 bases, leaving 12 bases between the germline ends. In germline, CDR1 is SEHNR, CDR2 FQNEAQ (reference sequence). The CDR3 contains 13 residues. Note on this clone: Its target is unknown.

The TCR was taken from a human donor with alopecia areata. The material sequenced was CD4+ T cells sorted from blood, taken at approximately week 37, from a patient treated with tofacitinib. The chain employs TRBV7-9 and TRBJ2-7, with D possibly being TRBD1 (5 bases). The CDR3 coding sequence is TGTGCCAGCAGGACAGCTCAGGGCTACGAGCAGTACTTC. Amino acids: CASRTAQGYEQYF.